This T cell receptor (beta chain) was documented in a study of blood T cell repertoires in COVID-19. Across the whole study: From the United States, Italy and Spain came samples of acute and convalescent COVID-19. The analysed material was cDNA or gDNA that came from T cells, B-cell-depleted T cells, or PBMCs.

With 0 bases removed from V and 1 base from J, the gap between germline ends came to 10 bases. Germline assignment: CDR1 LGHNA and CDR2 YNFKEQ. The CDR3 contains 16 residues. In the source study's methods: Estimates of nucleated cell counts were drawn from the amplification of reference gene primers. Measured with immunoSEQ multiplex PCR; TCRdb has only the in-frame clones, and not every one. The V and J calls and the clone size are those of that table, but D and trimming were determined from the DNA. The sample holds roughly 86,000 clones, about nine tenths seen once. The sequence came from a woman between 50 and 59 years old in a cohort sampled during active COVID-19. The genes are TRBV4-2 and TRBJ2-1, with D hard to call. Sequencing was performed on peripheral blood. The CDR3 region is CASSQDETVSYNEQFF. CDR3 DNA: TGTGCCAGCAGCCAAGATGAGACTGTTTCCTACAATGAGCAGTTCTTC.